The next 5 T cell receptor beta chains were all read from a single sample in a study of cytomegalovirus exposure and HLA in healthy donors (dated by TCRdb to about 2017). The method was the immunoSEQ multiplex PCR assay. For the multiplex PCR, a mixture combining 60 forward primers for TCR Vbeta segments and 13 reverse primers for TCR Jbeta segments was used. TCRdb's version of the immuneACCESS table is confined to in-frame rearrangements and falls short of the full clone set. An unresolved V gene accounts for under half of the shortfall where checked; the remainder is of unknown origin. The sample table shows more than 100,000 clones, and about 75% are seen once. The biggest ten clones account for around 1.3% of the sample. What was sequenced was PBMCs. Receptors were obtained from a woman aged 40 to 50 in good health and CMV-seronegative.

The sample holds a few counts of this clone. The J gene is TRBJ1-2, the V gene TRBV7-2, with D uncertain. The CDR3 length is 13 residues. V was cut by 3 bases and J by 5 bases, with 10 bases left in between. Looked up from germline, CDR1 is SGHTA and CDR2 is FQGNSA. CDR3 sequence: CASSLNPGYGYTF. The CDR3 coding sequence is TGTGCCAGCAGCTTGAATCCGGGATATGGCTACACCTTC.

This clone appeared once. The rearrangement joins TRBV25-1 to TRBJ2-1; 8 positions match TRBD1. Looked up from germline, CDR1 is MGHDK and CDR2 is SYGVNS. The CDR3 spans 15 residues. The V gene end was trimmed by 4 bases and the J gene end by 6 bases; junction bases not matched to a gene: 8. This CDR3 is CASSGGPTGGNEQFF. CDR3 DNA sequence: TGTGCCAGCAGTGGGGGACCCACAGGGGGCAATGAGCAGTTCTTC.

The gene calls are TRBV7-3 and TRBJ2-2; perhaps TRBD1 as D (6 bases). Between the trimmed V and J ends, which lost 5 bases and 0 bases, there was a span of 16 bases. Germline V gene sequence: CDR1 SGHTA, CDR2 FQGTGA. The CDR3 loop spans 17 amino acids. The CDR3 loop is CASSRNGPGANTGELFF. CDR3 bases: TGTGCCAGCAGCCGAAACGGACCAGGGGCGAACACCGGGGAGCTGTTTTTT.

J is TRBJ1-1 and V is TRBV4-1, with D unresolved. The CDR3 runs 15 residues. The germline gives CDR1 MGHRA, CDR2 YSYEKL. The ends were cut back, 1 base at V and 6 bases at J, with 15 bases in the middle. The CDR3 DNA follows: TGCGCCAGCAGCCAAGGGCAGCAAGCGGGATCTGAAGCTTTCTTT. This gives the protein CASSQGQQAGSEAFF.

The rearrangement joins TRBV9 to TRBJ2-3; weak D call: TRBD2 (5 bases). V was pared by 5 bases and J by 0 bases, with 19 bases between. The germline gives CDR1 SGDLS, CDR2 YYNGEE. This CDR3 has 17 amino acids. CDR3 coding DNA: TGTGCCAGCAGACCCGAGGTGGCTAGCAGAAGCACAGATACGCAGTATTTT. Protein sequence: CASRPEVASRSTDTQYF.